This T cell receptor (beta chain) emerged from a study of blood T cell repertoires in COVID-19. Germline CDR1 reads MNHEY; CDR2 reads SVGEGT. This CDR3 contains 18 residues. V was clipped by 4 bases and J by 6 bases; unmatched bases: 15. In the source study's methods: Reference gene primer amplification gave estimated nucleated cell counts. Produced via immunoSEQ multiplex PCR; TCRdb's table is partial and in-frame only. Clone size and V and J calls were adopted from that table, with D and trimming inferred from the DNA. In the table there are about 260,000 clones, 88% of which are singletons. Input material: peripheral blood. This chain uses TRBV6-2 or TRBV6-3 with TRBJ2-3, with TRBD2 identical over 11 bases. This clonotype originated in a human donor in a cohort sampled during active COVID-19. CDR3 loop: CASSFGLLAGGPKDTQYF. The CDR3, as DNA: TGTGCCAGCAGTTTCGGCTTATTAGCGGGAGGGCCAAAGGATACGCAGTATTTT.